The T cell receptor (beta chain) described here comes from a study of response to subunit inactivated influenza vaccine. Study observations and caveats: Seasonal influenza vaccination, on each occasion, was suggested by the authors to recruit few new T cells.

A remark on this clonotype: What it recognizes is unknown.

Each CDR3 protein gets one entry after TCRdb re-called the RT-PCR reads with MiXCR. The data show hundreds of thousands of distinct CDR3 sequences, roughly 23% seen once. This CDR3 is 14 amino acids long. V lost 0 bases and J lost 2, with 8 bases in between. This sequence originates from a middle-aged man who received an inactivated influenza vaccine. The sample was CD4+ T cells sorted from PBMCs, taken more than 4 days after vaccination. The chain couples TRBV12-3 or TRBV12-4 to TRBJ2-7; D possibly uses TRBD1 or TRBD2 (5 bases each). The CDR3 nucleotides read TGTGCCAGCAGTTTAGCTGGGGACGCCTACGAGCAGTACTTC. Its protein product is CASSLAGDAYEQYF.